Sequencing of this T cell receptor (beta chain) was carried out in a study of cytomegalovirus exposure and HLA in healthy donors. The overall study: Early released data comprised 80 million to 100 million unique TCRs from HLA-typed donors.

Details on this clone: Its antigen is not identified.

Study-wide points: Equally common other TCR beta chains were less clonally expanded than HLA-associated ones, a later analysis found.

Amplification used 60 Vbeta primers and 13 Jbeta primers. This table comes from immunoSEQ multiplex PCR, and its TCRdb copy is limited to in-frame clones, with some not included. This table holds about 170,000 clones, approximately 79% found once. V lost 4 bases, J lost 2 bases, and 8 bases stayed unmatched. Germline values: CDR1 MNHNS, CDR2 SASEGT. The CDR3 spans 17 residues. The chain employs TRBV6-1 and TRBJ2-2, with 9 bases that match TRBD1. The receptor comes from a male donor in good health and CMV-seronegative. The specimen sequenced was PBMCs. CDR3 bases: TGTGCCAGCAGTGTGCCGGGACAGGGACCTAACACCGGGGAGCTGTTTTTT. This encodes CASSVPGQGPNTGELFF.